The rows below give T cell receptor beta chains drawn from one sample of a study of T cell repertoires in cytomegalovirus infection. TCRdb independently ran MiXCR on the reads; one entry per CDR3 protein. This table has tens of thousands of distinct CDR3 sequences, more than 15% appearing once. No cognate antigen is known for these TCRs. Sequencing was performed on CD8+ T cells from cultured PBMCs, taken from culture after CMV antigen stimulation. Receptors were obtained from a human donor in good health (CMV status not recorded). Some clones in this sample may be carry-over from other donors' samples. Each CDR3 is given with its conserved first and last residue. The D gene is left open where the match is weak. Clone size appears in some rows only: once, few, many, or a class for an expanded clone.

>TRBV5-4|few|-|TRBJ2-7
CASSKQAYYEQYF
TGTGCCAGCAGCAAACAGGCTTACTACGAGCAGTACTTC
>TRBV28|few|-|TRBJ2-2
CASSLIANTGELFF
TGTGCCAGCAGTTTGATAGCAAACACCGGGGAGCTGTTTTTT
>TRBV2|-|TRBD1|TRBJ1-1
CASSDWDRGTNTEAFF
TGTGCCAGCAGTGACTGGGACAGGGGAACGAACACTGAAGCTTTCTTT
>TRBV18|few|-|TRBJ2-7
CASSPPTGFGEQYF
TGTGCCAGCTCACCACCGACTGGGTTTGGCGAGCAGTACTTC
>TRBV5-4|-|-|TRBJ1-1
CASSPLGGLDTEAFF
TGTGCCAGCAGCCCACTCGGGGGGCTGGACACTGAAGCTTTCTTT
>TRBV14|few|-|TRBJ1-5
CASSHSGPKPQHF
TGTGCCAGCAGCCATTCCGGGCCCAAGCCCCAGCATTTT
>TRBV7-9|few|TRBD1|TRBJ1-3
CATDRDRGRVLAGNTIYF
TGTGCCACAGACCGGGACAGGGGACGCGTACTAGCTGGAAACACCATATATTTT
>TRBV7-6|few|-|TRBJ2-5
CASSLFVGGETQYF
TGTGCCAGCAGCTTGTTTGTCGGGGGAGAGACCCAGTACTTC
>TRBV7-3|many|TRBD2|TRBJ2-1
CASSLRPPGLAGDYNEQFF
TGTGCCAGCAGCTTAAGGCCCCCCGGACTAGCGGGAGACTACAATGAGCAGTTCTTC
>TRBV27|-|TRBD2|TRBJ2-2
CASSLWVSGGRNTGELFF
TGTGCCAGCAGTTTATGGGTTAGCGGGGGGAGAAACACCGGGGAGCTGTTTTTT
>TRBV12-3/TRBV12-4|-|-|TRBJ1-1
CASRSQGGGNAEAFF
TGTGCCAGCAGGTCCCAAGGAGGGGGAAACGCTGAAGCTTTCTTT
>TRBV12-3/TRBV12-4|-|-|TRBJ1-1
CASSLITGSAFF
TGTGCCAGCAGTTTAATAACGGGGTCAGCTTTCTTT
>TRBV29-1|few|-|TRBJ2-7
CSVEDPVEEGGLAYEQYF
TGCAGCGTTGAAGACCCAGTAGAAGAAGGGGGGCTCGCCTACGAGCAGTACTTC